Listed here are 22 T cell receptor beta chains from one sample, sequenced in a study of blood T cell repertoires in COVID-19. Method: immunoSEQ multiplex PCR; TCRdb's copy keeps in-frame clones and lacks some. Counted here are about 190,000 clones, more than 75% occurring once; the ten biggest clones make up around an eighth. The sequencing sample was made of peripheral blood. The receptors were gathered from a woman in her seventies with COVID-19, enrolled during active disease.

V and J are TRBV5-1 and TRBJ1-3; D perhaps matches TRBD1 (6 bases). Germline lookup yields CDR1 SGHRS and CDR2 YFSETQ. The CDR3 consists of 18 residues. V lost 0 bases and J lost 0, with 16 bases in between. The CDR3 sequence: CASSLELHGGLSGNTIYF. The CDR3 bases are TGCGCCAGCAGCTTGGAACTCCATGGGGGCCTCTCTGGAAACACCATATATTTT.

This chain's CDR3 is CATSGYNRINNEQFF. The CDR3 region has the DNA TGTGCCACCAGTGGGTACAATCGAATCAACAATGAGCAGTTCTTC. V usage is TRBV24-1 and J usage is TRBJ2-1; no firm D call. Trimming took off 5 bases at V and 5 bases at J, with 15 bases between the two ends. This CDR3 has 15 residues. CDR1 is KGHDR and CDR2 is SFDVKD in the germline V gene.

The V gene is TRBV10-3, the J gene TRBJ2-6, with 7 nucleotides matching TRBD1. Germline CDR1 and CDR2: ENHRY and SYGVKD. This CDR3 contains 15 residues. V trimming: 3 bases; J trimming: 4 bases; junction bases outside the gene matches: 3. CDR3 nucleotides: TGTGCCATCAGTGACACAGGGGTAGGGGCCAACGTCCTGACTTTC. The encoded protein is CAISDTGVGANVLTF.

The chain employs TRBV28 and TRBJ1-1; the match to TRBD1 covers 7 bases. The CDR3 is 14 amino acids. The V segment lost 10 bases and the J segment 1 base; nucleotides outside the gene matches: 9. The germline V gene encodes CDR1 MDHEN and CDR2 SYDVKM. CDR3: CAIAQGTRNTEAFF. The CDR3 region has the DNA TGTGCCATCGCACAGGGGACAAGGAACACTGAAGCTTTCTTT.

This clone was picked up one time. The chain uses TRBV28 and TRBJ1-5, with D perhaps matching TRBD1 (6 bases). This CDR3 region has 14 residues. Germline V CDR1 and CDR2: MDHEN, SYDVKM. The V gene lost 7 bases and the J gene lost 6 bases, with 16 bases spanning the gap. CDR3 region: CASNSRGSSQPQHF. CDR3 sequence (DNA): TGTGCCAGCAACTCCAGGGGTTCGAGTCAGCCCCAGCATTTT.

The gene calls are TRBV9 and TRBJ2-6, with TRBD2 identical over 8 bases. With 1 base clipped from V and 2 bases from J, the junction kept 8 bases outside the gene matches. The length of the CDR3 is 18 residues. Germline V gene data show CDR1 as SGDLS and CDR2 as YYNGEE. The CDR3 here is CASSVSPTAGAGANVLTF. CDR3 nucleotide sequence: TGTGCCAGCAGCGTATCGCCGACAGCGGGAGCTGGGGCCAACGTCCTGACTTTC.

The rearrangement links TRBV6-5 to TRBJ1-1, with D perhaps matching TRBD1 (5 bases). In germline, CDR1 is MNHEY, CDR2 SVGAGI. This CDR3 comprises 11 residues. The V and J ends lost 6 bases and 6 bases respectively, with 8 bases between them. CDR3 bases: TGTGCCAGCAGCAGGGTTCCTGAAGCTTTCTTT. Translating it yields CASSRVPEAFF.

V and J are TRBV30 and TRBJ2-5; D perhaps matches TRBD2 (6 bases). Trimming stripped 1 base from V and 5 bases from J, with 11 bases between. The germline gives CDR1 GTSNPN, CDR2 SVGIG (reference sequence). The CDR3 consists of 13 residues. CDR3 DNA: TGTGCCTGGAGTGGGAGCCGGGGGGAGACCCAGTACTTC. This sequence encodes CAWSGSRGETQYF.

This clone was detected a few times. The V call is TRBV9, the J call TRBJ2-3, with no clear D. Deletions cut 1 base from V and 0 bases from J, with 12 bases between. The CDR3 consists of 16 residues. Germline V CDR1 and CDR2: SGDLS, YYNGEE. The CDR3 here is CASSVSPSPSTDTQYF. CDR3 nucleotides: TGTGCCAGCAGCGTATCCCCTTCCCCCAGCACAGATACGCAGTATTTT. The full variable domain, with the rest looked up from reference TRBV9 and TRBJ2-3, is DSGVTQTPKHLITATGQRVTLRCSPRSGDLSVYWYQQSLDQGLQFLIQYYNGEERAKGNILERFSAQQFPDLHSELNLSSLELGDSALYFCASSVSPSPSTDTQYFGPGTRLTVL.

In its sample, this clone was seen a few times. The chain employs TRBV23-1 and TRBJ1-6; 7 nucleotides align to TRBD1. TRBV23-1 is labeled an ORF, and its function is uncertain. The length of the CDR3 is 19 residues. After removal of 0 bases from V and 2 bases from J, the junction contained 10 bases not matched to a gene. The CDR3 region is CASSQSQGDKEPYNSPLHF. DNA for the CDR3: TGCGCCAGCAGTCAATCTCAGGGGGATAAGGAACCCTATAATTCACCCCTCCACTTT.

This clone was seen once. The rearrangement links TRBV6-6 to TRBJ1-2; D remains unclear. V shed 5 bases and J shed 5 bases, with 9 bases lying between them. Germline assignment: CDR1 MNHNY and CDR2 SVGAGI (reference sequence). The CDR3 loop spans 12 amino acids. CDR3 bases: TGTGCCAGCAGTACCGGTCCTTATGGCTACACCTTC. Its protein product is CASSTGPYGYTF.

The J gene is TRBJ2-7, the V gene TRBV5-1; 9 bases line up with TRBD1. CDR3 length: 13 residues. Germline V gene lookup returns CDR1 SGHRS and CDR2 YFSETQ. With V trimmed by 3 bases and J by 7 bases, 5 bases remained unmatched. CDR3 amino acids: CASSSTGGGEQYF. CDR3 nucleotides: TGCGCCAGCAGCTCCACAGGGGGCGGTGAGCAGTACTTC.

The chain recombines TRBV30 with TRBJ2-3; 9 nucleotides line up with TRBD2. Germline V gives CDR1 GTSNPN, CDR2 SVGIG (reference sequence). CDR3 length: 12 amino acids. Unmatched junction bases numbered 3, after V lost 5 bases and J lost 6 bases. The CDR3 coding sequence is TGTGCCTGGGCAACTAGCGGGGATACGCAGTATTTT. Its translation: CAWATSGDTQYF.

The V gene is TRBV5-6, the J gene TRBJ1-5; the D gene is possibly TRBD1 (6 bases). The V gene's germline CDR1 is SGHDT and CDR2 YYEEEE. The CDR3 is made up of 15 amino acids. V was pared by 3 bases and J by 4 bases, with 14 bases between. The CDR3 nucleotides are TGTGCCAGCAGCTACTCGGGCAGGGGAAATCAGCCCCAGCATTTT. It yields the protein CASSYSGRGNQPQHF. The variable domain in full, completed from reference TRBV5-6 and TRBJ1-5, reads DAGVTQSPTHLIKTRGQQVTLRCSPKSGHDTVSWYQQALGQGPQFIFQYYEEEERQRGNFPDRFSGHQFPNYSSELNVNALLLGDSALYLCASSYSGRGNQPQHFGDGTRLSIL.

This chain links TRBV6-5 with TRBJ2-5, with D hard to call. From germline, CDR1 is MNHEY and CDR2 SVGAGI. The CDR3 spans 14 residues. V shed 7 bases and J shed 4 bases, with 16 bases lying between them. CDR3 in amino acids: CASTNTRSGETQYF. In DNA form, the CDR3 reads TGTGCCAGCACCAATACCCGGTCGGGAGAGACCCAGTACTTC.

The gene calls are TRBV28 and TRBJ2-7; 12 nucleotides agree with TRBD2. The CDR3 extends over 15 amino acids. Germline CDR1 is MDHEN and CDR2 is SYDVKM. V shed 5 bases and J 0 bases; nucleotides not matched to a gene: 2. This CDR3 reads CASSPTSGSSYEQYF. The CDR3 nucleotides are TGTGCCAGCAGTCCGACTAGCGGGAGCTCCTACGAGCAGTACTTC.

The chain joins TRBV11-3 to TRBJ1-2; 8 bases map to TRBD1. After removal of 5 bases from V and 3 bases from J, the junction contained 2 bases not matched to a gene. Per the germline V gene, CDR1 is SGHNT and CDR2 is YENEEA. The CDR3 spans 13 residues. The CDR3 bases are TGTGCCAGCAGCCCGGGACAGGACTATGGCTACACCTTC. Residues: CASSPGQDYGYTF.

This chain joins TRBV29-1 and TRBJ2-3, with a possible D match to TRBD1 (6 bases). The CDR3 runs 14 residues. V lost 2 bases and J lost 0, with 9 bases in between. Per the germline V gene, CDR1 is SQVTM and CDR2 is ANQGSEA. The CDR3 DNA sequence: TGCAGCGTTGAATTAGGGGGTAGCACAGATACGCAGTATTTT. Amino acids: CSVELGGSTDTQYF.

The chain has TRBV19 and TRBJ1-2, with 8 bases identical to TRBD1. The germline CDR1 and CDR2 sequences are LNHDA and SQIVND (reference sequence). CDR3 size: 19 residues. V shed 3 bases and J 4 bases; nucleotides not matched to a gene: 19. Here the CDR3 reads CASSMRAYRGTNTGYGYTF. CDR3 coding DNA: TGTGCCAGTAGTATGAGGGCCTACAGGGGGACTAATACCGGCTATGGCTACACCTTC.

The V gene is TRBV5-4, the J gene TRBJ2-1; a possible D gene is TRBD2 (5 bases). CDR1 SGHNT and CDR2 YYREEE come from the germline V gene (reference sequence). The CDR3 loop spans 16 amino acids. V was trimmed by 2 bases and J by 0 bases, leaving 12 bases between them. The DNA for the CDR3 is TGTGCCAGCAGCTTCGGCGGGCCGAGCTCCTACAATGAGCAGTTCTTC. Protein: CASSFGGPSSYNEQFF.

V gene TRBV6-5 combines with J gene TRBJ1-1; a possible D gene is TRBD1 (6 bases). The germline CDR1 and CDR2 sequences are MNHEY and SVGAGI. Trimming took off 7 bases at V and 1 base at J, with 13 bases between the two ends. CDR3 size: 14 residues. The CDR3 DNA reads as TGTGCCAGCAATCGGGGGGCCTCGAACACTGAAGCTTTCTTT. Translating it yields CASNRGASNTEAFF.

This chain joins TRBV29-1 and TRBJ1-1; TRBD1 is a possible D gene (5 bases). V was clipped by 5 bases and J by 5 bases, with 15 bases between them. From germline, CDR1 is SQVTM and CDR2 ANQGSEA. CDR3 size: 13 residues. DNA of the CDR3: TGCAGCGTTACCTCCCGGGGGATAACTGAAGCTTTCTTT. Protein: CSVTSRGITEAFF.